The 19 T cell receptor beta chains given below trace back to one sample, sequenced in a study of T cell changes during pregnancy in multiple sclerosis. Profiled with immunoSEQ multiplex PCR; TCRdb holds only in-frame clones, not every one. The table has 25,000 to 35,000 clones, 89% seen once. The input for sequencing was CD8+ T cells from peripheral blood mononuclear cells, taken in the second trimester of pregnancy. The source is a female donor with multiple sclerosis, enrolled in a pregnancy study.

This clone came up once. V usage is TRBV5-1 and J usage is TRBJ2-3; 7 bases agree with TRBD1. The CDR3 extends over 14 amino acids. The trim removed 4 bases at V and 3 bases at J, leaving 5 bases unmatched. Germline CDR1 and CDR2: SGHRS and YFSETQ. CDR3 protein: CASSQTGMTDTQYF. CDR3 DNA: TGCGCCAGCAGCCAGACAGGGATGACAGATACGCAGTATTTT.

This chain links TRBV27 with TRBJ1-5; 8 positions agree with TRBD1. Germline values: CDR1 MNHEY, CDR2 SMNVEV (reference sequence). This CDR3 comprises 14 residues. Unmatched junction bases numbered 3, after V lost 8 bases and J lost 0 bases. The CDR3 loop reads CASGTGGSNQPQHF. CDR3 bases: TGTGCCAGCGGAACAGGGGGTAGCAATCAGCCCCAGCATTTT.

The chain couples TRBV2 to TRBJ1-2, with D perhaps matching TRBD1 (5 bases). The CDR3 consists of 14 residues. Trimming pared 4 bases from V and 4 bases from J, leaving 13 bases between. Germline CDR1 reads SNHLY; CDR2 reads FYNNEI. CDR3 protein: CASSGWGDGYGYTF. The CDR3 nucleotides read TGTGCCAGCAGTGGATGGGGGGACGGCTATGGCTACACCTTC.

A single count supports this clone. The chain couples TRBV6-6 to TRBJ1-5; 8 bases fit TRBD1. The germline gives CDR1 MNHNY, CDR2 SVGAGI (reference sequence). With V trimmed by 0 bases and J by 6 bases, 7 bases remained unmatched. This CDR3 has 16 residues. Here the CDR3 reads CASSYSNTGGSQPQHF. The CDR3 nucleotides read TGTGCCAGCAGTTACTCGAATACAGGGGGTTCTCAGCCCCAGCATTTT.

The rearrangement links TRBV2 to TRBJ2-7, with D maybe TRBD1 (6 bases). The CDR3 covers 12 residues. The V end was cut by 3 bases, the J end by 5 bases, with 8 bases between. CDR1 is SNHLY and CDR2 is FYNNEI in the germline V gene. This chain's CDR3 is CASSEGAHEQYF. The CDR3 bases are TGTGCCAGCAGTGAGGGGGCCCACGAGCAGTACTTC.

Here the CDR3 DNA reads TGTGCCAGCAGCCCCCCCGGGACTAGCTTTTATGAGCAGTTCTTC. Its translation: CASSPPGTSFYEQFF. V usage is TRBV5-4 and J usage is TRBJ2-1, with 9 bases that match TRBD2. The CDR3 consists of 15 residues. V shed 4 bases and J 8 bases; nucleotides not matched to a gene: 10. From germline, CDR1 is SGHNT and CDR2 YYREEE (reference sequence).

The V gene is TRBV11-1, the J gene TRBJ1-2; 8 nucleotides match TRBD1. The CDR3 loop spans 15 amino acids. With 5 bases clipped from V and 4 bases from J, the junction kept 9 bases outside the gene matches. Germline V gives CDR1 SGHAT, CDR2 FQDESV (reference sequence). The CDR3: CASSVQGDPGYGYTF. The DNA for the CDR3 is TGTGCCAGCAGCGTACAGGGGGATCCGGGCTATGGCTACACCTTC.

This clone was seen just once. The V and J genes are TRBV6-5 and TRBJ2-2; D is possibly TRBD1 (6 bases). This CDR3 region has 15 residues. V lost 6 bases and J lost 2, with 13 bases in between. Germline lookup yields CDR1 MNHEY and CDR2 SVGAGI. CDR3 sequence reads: CASRLLDSNTGELFF. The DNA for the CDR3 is TGTGCCAGCAGACTTTTGGACAGCAACACCGGGGAGCTGTTTTTT.

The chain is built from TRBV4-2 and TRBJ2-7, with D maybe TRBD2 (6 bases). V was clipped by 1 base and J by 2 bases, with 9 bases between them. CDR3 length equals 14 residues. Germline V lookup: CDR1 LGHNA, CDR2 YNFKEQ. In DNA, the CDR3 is TGTGCCAGCAGCCAAGTCCCGGGGGCCTACGAGCAGTACTTC. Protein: CASSQVPGAYEQYF.

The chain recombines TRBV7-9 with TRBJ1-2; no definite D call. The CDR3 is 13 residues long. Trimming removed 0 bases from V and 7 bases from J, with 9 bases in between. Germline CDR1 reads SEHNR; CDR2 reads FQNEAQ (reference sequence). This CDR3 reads CASSLAMAFGYTF. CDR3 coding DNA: TGTGCCAGCAGCTTAGCCATGGCTTTTGGCTACACCTTC.

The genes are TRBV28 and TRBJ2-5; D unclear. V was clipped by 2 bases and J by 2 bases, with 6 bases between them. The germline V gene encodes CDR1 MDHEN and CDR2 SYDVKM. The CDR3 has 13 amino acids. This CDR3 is CASSLNLQETQYF. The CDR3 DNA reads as TGTGCCAGCAGTTTAAATTTACAAGAGACCCAGTACTTC.

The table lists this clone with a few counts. Here the CDR3 reads CASSDSDSQPAEAFF. CDR3 sequence (DNA): TGTGCCAGCAGCGACTCGGACAGCCAACCTGCTGAAGCTTTCTTT. V usage is TRBV9 and J usage is TRBJ1-1; tentative D call: TRBD1 (6 bases). The CDR3 sequence is 15 residues long. Germline V gene lookup returns CDR1 SGDLS and CDR2 YYNGEE. Trimming left V 3 bases short and J 6 bases short, with 18 bases between.

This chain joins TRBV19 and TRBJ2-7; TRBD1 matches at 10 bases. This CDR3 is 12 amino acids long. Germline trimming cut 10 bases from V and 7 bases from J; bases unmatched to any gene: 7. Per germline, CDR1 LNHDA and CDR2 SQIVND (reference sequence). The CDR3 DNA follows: TGTGCCACCGGGACAGGGGTAAGGGAGCAGTACTTC. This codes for CATGTGVREQYF.

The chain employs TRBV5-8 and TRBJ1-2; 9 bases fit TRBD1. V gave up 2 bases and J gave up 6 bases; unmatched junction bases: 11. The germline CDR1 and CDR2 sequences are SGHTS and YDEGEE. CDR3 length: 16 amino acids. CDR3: CASSFTFGQGSHGYTF. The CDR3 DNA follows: TGTGCCAGCAGCTTTACATTCGGACAGGGGTCCCATGGCTACACCTTC.

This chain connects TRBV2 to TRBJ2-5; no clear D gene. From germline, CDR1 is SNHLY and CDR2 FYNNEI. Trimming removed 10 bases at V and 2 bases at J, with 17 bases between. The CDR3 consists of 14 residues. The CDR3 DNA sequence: TGTGCCATCCAATTAGAGGCCCGACAAGAGACCCAGTACTTC. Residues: CAIQLEARQETQYF.

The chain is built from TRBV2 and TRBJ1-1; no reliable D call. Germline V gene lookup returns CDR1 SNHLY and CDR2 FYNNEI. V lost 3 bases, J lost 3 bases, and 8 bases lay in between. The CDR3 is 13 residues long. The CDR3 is CASSDYRYTEAFF. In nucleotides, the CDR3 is TGTGCCAGCAGTGATTACAGATACACTGAAGCTTTCTTT.

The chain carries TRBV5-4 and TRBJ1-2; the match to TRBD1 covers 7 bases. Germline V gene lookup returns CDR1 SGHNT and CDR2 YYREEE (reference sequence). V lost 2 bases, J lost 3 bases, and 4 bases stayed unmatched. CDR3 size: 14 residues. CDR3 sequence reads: CASSLQGTHYGYTF. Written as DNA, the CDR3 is TGTGCCAGCAGCTTACAGGGGACCCACTATGGCTACACCTTC.

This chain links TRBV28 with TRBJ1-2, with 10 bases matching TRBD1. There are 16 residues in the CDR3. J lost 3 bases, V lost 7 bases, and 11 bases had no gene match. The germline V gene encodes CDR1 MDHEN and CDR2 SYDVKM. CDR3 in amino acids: CASIMTGGAADYGYTF. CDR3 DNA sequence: TGTGCCAGCATCATGACAGGGGGCGCCGCCGACTATGGCTACACCTTC.

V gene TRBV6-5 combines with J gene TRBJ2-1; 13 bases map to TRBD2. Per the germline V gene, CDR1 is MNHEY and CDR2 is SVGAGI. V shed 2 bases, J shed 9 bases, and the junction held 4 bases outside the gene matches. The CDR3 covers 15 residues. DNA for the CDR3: TGTGCCAGCAGTTACGGACTAGCGGGAGACGTTGAGCAGTTCTTC. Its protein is CASSYGLAGDVEQFF.